What follows are 16 T cell receptor beta chains derived from one specimen sequenced in a study of blood T cell repertoires in COVID-19. Only in-frame clones appear in the TCRdb table, and some are missing; sequencing was by immunoSEQ multiplex PCR. The sample shows approximately 360,000 clones, 85% to 90% of them seen only once. The specimen was peripheral blood. These TCRs come from a man younger than 35 with active or convalescent COVID-19.

The chain carries TRBV5-5 and TRBJ2-3, with 11 bases lining up with TRBD2. The germline V gene encodes CDR1 SGHKS and CDR2 YYEKEE (reference sequence). Trimming cost V 0 bases and J 12 bases; bases outside gene matches: 12. CDR3 length: 16 amino acids. The CDR3 nucleotides are TGTGCCAGCAGCTTGGTCGACGTTAGCGGGGGGGCTTCCCAGTATTTT. Encoded protein: CASSLVDVSGGASQYF.

The chain employs TRBV5-6 and TRBJ1-1; D is unclear. The CDR3 runs 13 residues. Per the germline V gene, CDR1 is SGHDT and CDR2 is YYEEEE. V was shortened by 0 bases and J by 2 bases, with 5 bases between the two germline ends. In DNA, the CDR3 is TGTGCCAGCAGCTTGGCAGATAACACTGAAGCTTTCTTT. Amino acid sequence: CASSLADNTEAFF.

The chain has TRBV4-1 and TRBJ1-1; possibly TRBD1 for D (5 bases). V was clipped by 0 bases and J by 3 bases, with 11 bases between them. CDR3 size: 15 residues. Germline CDR1 reads MGHRA; CDR2 reads YSYEKL. CDR3 coding DNA: TGCGCCAGCAGCCAAGATTTCGTACAGGACACTGAAGCTTTCTTT. Its translation is CASSQDFVQDTEAFF.

The rearrangement joins TRBV28 to TRBJ1-4; the D is unclear. This CDR3 is 15 amino acids long. The V end was cut by 5 bases, the J end by 4 bases, with 14 bases between. Germline V gene data show CDR1 as MDHEN and CDR2 as SYDVKM. CDR3 sequence: CASSPYLGINEKLFF. DNA of the CDR3: TGTGCCAGCAGTCCCTACCTCGGGATTAATGAAAAACTGTTTTTT.

The chain combines TRBV5-7 with TRBJ1-3; possibly TRBD1 for D (6 bases). TRBV5-7 is placed among ORFs of uncertain function. Trimming removed 4 bases from V and 0 bases from J, with 20 bases in between. The CDR3 sequence is 18 residues long. The CDR3 DNA reads as TGTGCCAGCAGCGTCACCCGGGGGGGGCTCGACTCTGGAAACACCATATATTTT. This sequence encodes CASSVTRGGLDSGNTIYF.

J is TRBJ1-6 and V is TRBV4-3; the match to TRBD1 covers 8 bases. Germline V gene lookup returns CDR1 LGHNA and CDR2 YSLEER. V lost 0 bases and J lost 3; bases outside the gene matches: 4. CDR3 length: 17 amino acids. The CDR3 is CASSQEDRANYNSPLHF. The CDR3 region has the DNA TGCGCCAGCAGCCAAGAGGACAGGGCAAACTATAATTCACCCCTCCACTTT.

The chain uses TRBV27 and TRBJ1-5, with no clear D. V lost 3 bases to trimming and J lost 8 bases, with 20 bases between them. CDR1 is MNHEY and CDR2 is SMNVEV in the germline V gene (reference sequence). This CDR3 is 16 amino acids long. CDR3 sequence (DNA): TGTGCCAGCAGTTTTTGGCTAGCTTTGGTCCCGAAGCCCCAGCATTTT. Amino acids: CASSFWLALVPKPQHF.

The chain links TRBV28 to TRBJ2-2, with 8 bases that match TRBD1. CDR1 MDHEN and CDR2 SYDVKM come from the germline V gene. The CDR3 is made up of 16 amino acids. V dropped 7 bases and J dropped 7; count of bases not matched to a gene: 14. CDR3 loop: CASTHQGAGLSGELFF. Written as DNA, the CDR3 is TGTGCCAGCACCCACCAGGGGGCCGGGCTAAGCGGGGAGCTGTTTTTT.

The rearrangement joins TRBV2 to TRBJ2-4; D perhaps matches TRBD1 (5 bases). Germline-derived CDR1 and CDR2 are SNHLY and FYNNEI. This CDR3 region has 12 residues. V shed 6 bases and J shed 5 bases, with 8 bases lying between them. As DNA, the CDR3 is TGTGCCAGCAGGGACATCCAAAACATTCAGTACTTC. It codes for CASRDIQNIQYF.

The V call is TRBV5-5, the J call TRBJ1-6, with 8 positions matching TRBD1. Germline trimming cut 0 bases from V and 9 bases from J; bases unmatched to any gene: 5. The CDR3 sequence is 15 residues long. Germline lookup yields CDR1 SGHKS and CDR2 YYEKEE (reference sequence). The DNA for the CDR3 is TGTGCCAGCAGCTTGGGGACAGGGTCGGCTTCACCCCTCCACTTT. Its translation is CASSLGTGSASPLHF.

V usage is TRBV6-5 and J usage is TRBJ2-7; TRBD2 aligns across 10 bases. V lost 6 bases, J lost 3 bases, and 2 bases stayed unmatched. CDR1 MNHEY and CDR2 SVGAGI come from the germline V gene. The length of the CDR3 is 13 residues. In nucleotides, the CDR3 is TGTGCCAGCAGACTAGCGGGAAACTACGAGCAGTACTTC. Amino acid sequence: CASRLAGNYEQYF.

V is TRBV12-5 and J is TRBJ2-1; D perhaps matches TRBD2 (5 bases). CDR1 is LGHNT, CDR2 FRNRAP, per germline. This CDR3 is 15 amino acids long. V was shortened by 6 bases and J by 8 bases, with 20 bases between the two germline ends. The CDR3 DNA is TGTGCTAGTGGCCGGGGAGAGACCCCGCGAGATGAGCAGTTCTTC. Residues: CASGRGETPRDEQFF.

This chain joins TRBV6-6 and TRBJ1-1, with 8 bases matching TRBD1. Germline CDR1 and CDR2: MNHNY and SVGAGI (reference sequence). The V segment lost 5 bases and the J segment 5 bases; nucleotides outside the gene matches: 7. This CDR3 is 14 amino acids long. CDR3 amino acids: CASSRSTGETEAFF. The CDR3 DNA sequence: TGTGCCAGCAGTAGATCGACAGGGGAAACTGAAGCTTTCTTT.

V usage is TRBV7-3 and J usage is TRBJ2-3, with D maybe TRBD2 (6 bases). V lost 2 bases, J lost 1 base, and 16 bases lay in between. This CDR3 comprises 17 residues. CDR1 is SGHTA and CDR2 is FQGTGA in the germline V gene. The CDR3 region has the DNA TGTGCCAGCAGCTTAGCGGGAAGTATCCTAGGCACAGATACGCAGTATTTT. As protein: CASSLAGSILGTDTQYF.

V usage is TRBV11-2 and J usage is TRBJ2-7; weak D call: TRBD1 (5 bases). The CDR3 consists of 14 residues. V lost 5 bases, J lost 2 bases, and 13 bases lay in between. Germline V CDR1 and CDR2: SGHAT, FQNNGV. DNA of the CDR3: TGTGCCAGCAGCCTACAGACAGTCACCTACGAGCAGTACTTC. Translated, it gives CASSLQTVTYEQYF.

This clone was observed a few times. The chain uses TRBV6-5 and TRBJ2-5; 9 bases map to TRBD1. Looked up from germline, CDR1 is MNHEY and CDR2 is SVGAGI. V was clipped by 10 bases and J by 7 bases; unmatched bases: 10. The CDR3 consists of 13 residues. The CDR3 DNA follows: TGTGCCACAAGGACAGGGGCCGTTGGGACCCAGTACTTC. As protein: CATRTGAVGTQYF.